The entry below gives a single TCR beta chain sequence along with its context. Antigen specificity is unknown. TCRdb independently ran MiXCR on the 5' RACE reads; one entry per CDR3 protein. Among 120,000 to 150,000 distinct CDR3 sequences listed, 15% to 20% were seen once. The CDR3 sequence is 15 residues long. The germline gives CDR1 DFQATT, CDR2 SNEGSKA (reference sequence). V gave up 4 bases and J gave up 2 bases; unmatched junction bases: 8. These data come from a study of T-cell memory formation after mild COVID-19. Study-wide context: TCR clustering was largely donor specific. Findings and caveats of the study: CD4+ contracting clones were mainly CM and EM; CD8+ ones, EMRA. Several responding clones turned up in pre-infection memory, indicating that cross-reactive memory may have taken part. Specificity for SARS-CoV-2 was not confirmed among the second-wave clones peaking on day 37.

Material for sequencing was PBMCs or a T cell subset sorted from them (not recorded which). The chain carries TRBV20-1 and TRBJ2-3; 8 positions agree with TRBD1. This clonotype was obtained from an adult woman who had mild COVID-19 (a few samples of this study predate the infection). Cell type and time point are not known. CDR3 sequence reads: CSAKRTGKITDTQYF. In DNA form, the CDR3 reads TGCAGTGCTAAAAGGACAGGGAAAATCACAGATACGCAGTATTTT.